A single T cell receptor beta chain is shown here with its context. The antigen remains undetermined. Stable Graves' hyperthyroidism denoted no ophthalmopathy progression over 18 months. Exclusion of patients followed from uncontrolled infection, other autoimmune disease, pregnancy or lactation. Diagnoses used clinical symptoms, serum thyroxine and TRAb, thyroid ultrasound and orbital computed tomography. This sample is drawn from a study of T cells in Graves' hyperthyroidism and ophthalmopathy. V was trimmed by 2 bases and J by 5 bases, leaving 15 bases between them. CDR3 length equals 15 residues. Germline V lookup: CDR1 SEHNR, CDR2 FQNEAQ (reference sequence). Regions amplified from RNA transcripts were the TCR beta CDR3 regions. The study used the HTBI primer set for a first-round RT-PCR of the TCR CDR3. TCRdb re-analysed the multiplex PCR reads in MiXCR, keeping a single row per CDR3 protein. The repertoire has roughly 98,000 distinct CDR3 sequences, roughly 40% of them found once; the top ten carry 9.5% to 13%.

The study, taken as a whole, reports: Most thyroid clonotypes expanded above 0.001 were also detected in blood.

The receptor's source is a woman in her thirties with Graves' hyperthyroidism. The sequenced material came from peripheral blood or thyroid tissue (not recorded which). The rearrangement links TRBV7-9 to TRBJ1-2, with unresolved D. CDR3 DNA sequence: TGTGCCAGCAGCTTACCCACCGGGGTAGAATATGGCTACACCTTC. Its translation is CASSLPTGVEYGYTF.